Listed below are T cell receptor beta chains from one sample, sequenced in a study of T cell responses to AZD1222 COVID-19 vaccine. Generated by immunoSEQ multiplex PCR, the TCRdb table keeps only in-frame clones and is missing some. The sample includes about 99,000 clones, around 94% of them seen just once. The material was peripheral blood, obtained on day 0 of AZD1222 vaccination. These receptor sequences come from an adult in good health. CDR3s leave out the opening cysteine and the closing phenylalanine or tryptophan. The order of the fields is J gene, clone size, D gene, V gene, CDR3 protein. D genes are given only for firm matches. Clone size, where shown, is once, few, many, or a class for clones that have expanded.

J: TRBJ2-3
size: .
D: TRBD2
V: TRBV5-5
CDR3: ASSLSSMSGLASDTQY

J: TRBJ2-3
size: .
D: .
V: TRBV7-2
CDR3: ASSPQPGLSTDTQY

J: TRBJ2-7
size: .
D: .
V: TRBV4-3
CDR3: ASSQDRSSLY

J: TRBJ1-5
size: .
D: .
V: TRBV5-1
CDR3: ASSLGDGLGPQH

J: TRBJ2-7
size: once
D: TRBD2
V: TRBV7-6
CDR3: ASSLEGAGNYEQY

J: TRBJ1-1
size: .
D: .
V: TRBV15
CDR3: ATSRPSQNTEAF

J: TRBJ1-6
size: .
D: .
V: TRBV27
CDR3: ASSQQGGSPLH

J: TRBJ1-2
size: once
D: TRBD1
V: TRBV14
CDR3: ASRIPGQDFSNYGYT

J: TRBJ2-7
size: .
D: TRBD1
V: TRBV6-5
CDR3: ASSQGAYEQY

J: TRBJ2-7
size: .
D: TRBD2
V: TRBV20-1
CDR3: SASPQRGAYEQY

J: TRBJ1-5
size: .
D: .
V: TRBV5-1
CDR3: ASSLDGYSNQPQH

J: TRBJ1-5
size: .
D: .
V: TRBV4-1
CDR3: ASSQGHGNSNQPQH

J: TRBJ1-4
size: .
D: TRBD1
V: TRBV5-1
CDR3: ASSQDRVTEKLF

J: TRBJ2-7
size: .
D: .
V: TRBV5-1
CDR3: ASSLGGSSYEQY

J: TRBJ2-1
size: .
D: .
V: TRBV9
CDR3: ASSVLRNNEQF

J: TRBJ1-1
size: .
D: .
V: TRBV2
CDR3: ASSQDRTMNTEAF